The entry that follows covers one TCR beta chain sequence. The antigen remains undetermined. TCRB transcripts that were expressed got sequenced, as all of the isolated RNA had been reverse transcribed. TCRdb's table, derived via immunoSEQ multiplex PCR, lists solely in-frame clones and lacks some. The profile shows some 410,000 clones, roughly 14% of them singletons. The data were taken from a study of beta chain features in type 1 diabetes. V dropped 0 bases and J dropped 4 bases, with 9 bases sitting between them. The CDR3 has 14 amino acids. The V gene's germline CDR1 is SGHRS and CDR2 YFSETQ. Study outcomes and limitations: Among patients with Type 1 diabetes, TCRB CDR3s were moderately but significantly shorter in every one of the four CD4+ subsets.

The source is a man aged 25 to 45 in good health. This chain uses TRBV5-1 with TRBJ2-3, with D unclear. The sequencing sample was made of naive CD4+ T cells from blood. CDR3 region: CASSLVPGPDTQYF. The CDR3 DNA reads TGCGCCAGCAGCTTGGTTCCAGGCCCAGATACGCAGTATTTT.